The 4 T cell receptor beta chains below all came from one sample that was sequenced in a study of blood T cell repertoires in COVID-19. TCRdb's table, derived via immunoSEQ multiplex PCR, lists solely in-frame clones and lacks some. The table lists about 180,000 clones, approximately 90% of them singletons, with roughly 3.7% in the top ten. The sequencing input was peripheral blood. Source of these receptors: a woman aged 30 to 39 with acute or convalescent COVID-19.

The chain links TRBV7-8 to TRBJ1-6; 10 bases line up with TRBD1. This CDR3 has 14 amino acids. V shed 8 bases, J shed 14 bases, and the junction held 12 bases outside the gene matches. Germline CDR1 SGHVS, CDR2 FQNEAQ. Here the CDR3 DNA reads TGTGCCAGCGCGCAGACAGGGGGCCGGAGAGCCCTCCACTTT. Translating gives CASAQTGGRRALHF.

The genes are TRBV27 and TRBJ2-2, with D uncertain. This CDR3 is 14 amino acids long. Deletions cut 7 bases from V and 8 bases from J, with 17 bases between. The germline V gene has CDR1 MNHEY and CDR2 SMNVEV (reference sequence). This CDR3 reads CASTYAPAAGELFF. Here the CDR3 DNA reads TGTGCCAGCACCTATGCCCCCGCCGCGGGGGAGCTGTTTTTT.

CDR3 protein: CAWNEQSNSPLHF. The CDR3 bases are TGTGCCTGGAATGAACAGTCCAATTCACCCCTCCACTTT. This chain joins TRBV30 and TRBJ1-6; the D is unclear. Germline V gives CDR1 GTSNPN, CDR2 SVGIG (reference sequence). V lost 4 bases and J lost 7, with 11 bases in between. This CDR3 contains 13 residues. The whole variable domain, remainder taken from reference TRBV30 and TRBJ1-6, is SQTIHQWPATLVQPVGSPLSLECTVEGTSNPNLYWYRQAAGRGLQLLFYSVGIGQISSEVPQNLSASRPQDRQFILSSKKLLLSDSGFYLCAWNEQSNSPLHFGNGTRLTVT.

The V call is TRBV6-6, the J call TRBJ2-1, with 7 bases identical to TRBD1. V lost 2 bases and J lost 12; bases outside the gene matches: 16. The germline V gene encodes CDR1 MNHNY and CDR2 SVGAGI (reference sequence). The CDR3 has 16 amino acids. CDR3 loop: CASSYPPGQLNFRQFF. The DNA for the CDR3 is TGTGCCAGCAGTTACCCCCCGGGACAGCTAAATTTCCGGCAGTTCTTC.